This TCR beta chain was captured in a study of blood T cell repertoires in COVID-19. Across the study: Sample material is recorded as cDNA or gDNA derived from T cells, B-cell-depleted T cells, or PBMCs.

From germline, CDR1 is SGHRS and CDR2 YFSETQ. With V trimmed by 1 base and J by 7 bases, 5 bases remained unmatched. The CDR3 runs to 14 residues. TCRdb keeps only in-frame clones here, not all; method: immunoSEQ multiplex PCR. The sample consists of roughly 360,000 clones, roughly 80% of them appearing once. Sequencing was carried out using peripheral blood. This TCR came from a human donor with acute or convalescent COVID-19. The donor label of this sample is uncertain. The J gene is TRBJ1-2, the V gene TRBV5-1; 9 positions match TRBD1. The CDR3 coding sequence is TGCGCCAGCAGCTTGCCGGGACAGGGATCTGGCTACACCTTC. Translated: CASSLPGQGSGYTF.